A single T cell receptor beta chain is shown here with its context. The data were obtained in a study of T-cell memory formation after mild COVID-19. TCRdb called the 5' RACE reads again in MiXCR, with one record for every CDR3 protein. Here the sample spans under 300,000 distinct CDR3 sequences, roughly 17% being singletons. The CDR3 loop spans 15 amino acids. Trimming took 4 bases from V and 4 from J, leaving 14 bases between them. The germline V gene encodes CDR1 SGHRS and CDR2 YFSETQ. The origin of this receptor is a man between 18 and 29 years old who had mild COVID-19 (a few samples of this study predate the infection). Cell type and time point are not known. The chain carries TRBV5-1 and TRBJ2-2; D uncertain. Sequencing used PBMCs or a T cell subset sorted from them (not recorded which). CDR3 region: CASSIVSESTGELFF. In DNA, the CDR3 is TGCGCCAGCAGCATCGTATCGGAGAGCACCGGGGAGCTGTTTTTT.